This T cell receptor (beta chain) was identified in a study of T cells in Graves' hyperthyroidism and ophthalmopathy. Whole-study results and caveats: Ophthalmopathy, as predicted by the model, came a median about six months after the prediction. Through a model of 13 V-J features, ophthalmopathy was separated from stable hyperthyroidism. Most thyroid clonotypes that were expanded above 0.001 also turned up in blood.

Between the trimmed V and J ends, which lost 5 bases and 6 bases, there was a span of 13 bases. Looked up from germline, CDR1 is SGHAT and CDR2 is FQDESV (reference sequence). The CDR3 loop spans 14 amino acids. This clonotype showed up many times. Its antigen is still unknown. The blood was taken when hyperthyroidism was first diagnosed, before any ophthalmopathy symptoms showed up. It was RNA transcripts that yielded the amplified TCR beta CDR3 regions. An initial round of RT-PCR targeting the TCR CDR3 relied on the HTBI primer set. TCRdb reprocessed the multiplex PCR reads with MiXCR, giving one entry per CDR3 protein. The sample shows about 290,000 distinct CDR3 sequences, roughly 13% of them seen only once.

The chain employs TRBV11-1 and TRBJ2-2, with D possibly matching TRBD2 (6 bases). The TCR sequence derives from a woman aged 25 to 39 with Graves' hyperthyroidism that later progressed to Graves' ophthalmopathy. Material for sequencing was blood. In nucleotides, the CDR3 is TGTGCCAGCAGCCCAATCGCGGGACCCGGGGAGCTGTTTTTT. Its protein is CASSPIAGPGELFF.